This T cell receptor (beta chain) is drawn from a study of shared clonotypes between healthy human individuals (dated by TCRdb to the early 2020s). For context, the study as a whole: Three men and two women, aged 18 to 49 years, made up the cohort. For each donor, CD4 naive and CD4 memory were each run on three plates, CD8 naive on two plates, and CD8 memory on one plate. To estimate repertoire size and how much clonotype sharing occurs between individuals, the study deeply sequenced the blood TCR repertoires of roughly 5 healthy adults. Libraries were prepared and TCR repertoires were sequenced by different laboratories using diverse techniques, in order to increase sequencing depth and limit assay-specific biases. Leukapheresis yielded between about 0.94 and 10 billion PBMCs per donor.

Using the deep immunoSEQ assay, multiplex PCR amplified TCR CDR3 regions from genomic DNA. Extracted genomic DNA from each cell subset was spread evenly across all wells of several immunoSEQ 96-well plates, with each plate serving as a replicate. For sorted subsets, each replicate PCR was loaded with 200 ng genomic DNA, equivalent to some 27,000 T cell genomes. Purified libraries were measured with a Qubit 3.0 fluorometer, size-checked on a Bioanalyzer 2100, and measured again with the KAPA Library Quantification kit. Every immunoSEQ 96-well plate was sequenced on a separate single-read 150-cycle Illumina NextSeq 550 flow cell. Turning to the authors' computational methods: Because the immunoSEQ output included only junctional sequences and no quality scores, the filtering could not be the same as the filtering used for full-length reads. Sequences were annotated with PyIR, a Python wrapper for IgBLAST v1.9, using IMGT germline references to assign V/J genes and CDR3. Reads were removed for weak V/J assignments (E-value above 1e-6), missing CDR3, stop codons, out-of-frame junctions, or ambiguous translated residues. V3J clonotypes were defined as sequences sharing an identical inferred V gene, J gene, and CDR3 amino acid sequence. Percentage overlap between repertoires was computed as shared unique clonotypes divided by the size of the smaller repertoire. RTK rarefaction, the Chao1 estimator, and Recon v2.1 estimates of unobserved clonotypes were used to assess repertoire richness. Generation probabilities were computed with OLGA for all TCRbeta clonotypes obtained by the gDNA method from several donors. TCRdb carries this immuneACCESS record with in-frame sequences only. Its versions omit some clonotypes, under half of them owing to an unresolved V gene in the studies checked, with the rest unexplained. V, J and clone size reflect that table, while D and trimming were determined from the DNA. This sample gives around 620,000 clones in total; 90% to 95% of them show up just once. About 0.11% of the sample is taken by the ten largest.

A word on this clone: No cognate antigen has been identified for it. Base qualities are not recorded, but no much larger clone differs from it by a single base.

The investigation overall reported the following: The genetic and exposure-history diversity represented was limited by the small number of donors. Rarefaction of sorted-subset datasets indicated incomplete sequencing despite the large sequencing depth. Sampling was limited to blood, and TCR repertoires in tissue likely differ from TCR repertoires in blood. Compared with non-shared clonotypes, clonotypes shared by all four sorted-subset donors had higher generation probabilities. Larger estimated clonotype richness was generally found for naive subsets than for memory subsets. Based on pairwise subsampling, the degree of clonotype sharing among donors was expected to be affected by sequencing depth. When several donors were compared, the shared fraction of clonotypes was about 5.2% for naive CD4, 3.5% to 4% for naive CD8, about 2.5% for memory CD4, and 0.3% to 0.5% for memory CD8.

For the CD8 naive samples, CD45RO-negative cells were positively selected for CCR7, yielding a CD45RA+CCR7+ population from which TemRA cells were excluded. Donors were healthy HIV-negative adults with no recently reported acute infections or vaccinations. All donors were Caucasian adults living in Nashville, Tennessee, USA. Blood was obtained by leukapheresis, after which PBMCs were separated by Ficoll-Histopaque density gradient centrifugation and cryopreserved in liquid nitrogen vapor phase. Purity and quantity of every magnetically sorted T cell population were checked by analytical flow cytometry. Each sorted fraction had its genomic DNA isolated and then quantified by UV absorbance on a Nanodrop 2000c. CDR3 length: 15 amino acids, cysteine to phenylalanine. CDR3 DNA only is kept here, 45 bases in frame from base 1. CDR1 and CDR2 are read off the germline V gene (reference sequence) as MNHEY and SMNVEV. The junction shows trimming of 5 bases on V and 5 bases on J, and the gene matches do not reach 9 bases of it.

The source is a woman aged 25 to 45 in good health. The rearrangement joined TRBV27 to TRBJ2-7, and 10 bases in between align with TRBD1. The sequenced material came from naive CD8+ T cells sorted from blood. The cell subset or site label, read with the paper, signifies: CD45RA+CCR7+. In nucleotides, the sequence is TGTGCCAGCAGTCTCTGGACAGGGGGGGGCCACGAGCAGTACTTC. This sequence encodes CASSLWTGGGHEQYF.